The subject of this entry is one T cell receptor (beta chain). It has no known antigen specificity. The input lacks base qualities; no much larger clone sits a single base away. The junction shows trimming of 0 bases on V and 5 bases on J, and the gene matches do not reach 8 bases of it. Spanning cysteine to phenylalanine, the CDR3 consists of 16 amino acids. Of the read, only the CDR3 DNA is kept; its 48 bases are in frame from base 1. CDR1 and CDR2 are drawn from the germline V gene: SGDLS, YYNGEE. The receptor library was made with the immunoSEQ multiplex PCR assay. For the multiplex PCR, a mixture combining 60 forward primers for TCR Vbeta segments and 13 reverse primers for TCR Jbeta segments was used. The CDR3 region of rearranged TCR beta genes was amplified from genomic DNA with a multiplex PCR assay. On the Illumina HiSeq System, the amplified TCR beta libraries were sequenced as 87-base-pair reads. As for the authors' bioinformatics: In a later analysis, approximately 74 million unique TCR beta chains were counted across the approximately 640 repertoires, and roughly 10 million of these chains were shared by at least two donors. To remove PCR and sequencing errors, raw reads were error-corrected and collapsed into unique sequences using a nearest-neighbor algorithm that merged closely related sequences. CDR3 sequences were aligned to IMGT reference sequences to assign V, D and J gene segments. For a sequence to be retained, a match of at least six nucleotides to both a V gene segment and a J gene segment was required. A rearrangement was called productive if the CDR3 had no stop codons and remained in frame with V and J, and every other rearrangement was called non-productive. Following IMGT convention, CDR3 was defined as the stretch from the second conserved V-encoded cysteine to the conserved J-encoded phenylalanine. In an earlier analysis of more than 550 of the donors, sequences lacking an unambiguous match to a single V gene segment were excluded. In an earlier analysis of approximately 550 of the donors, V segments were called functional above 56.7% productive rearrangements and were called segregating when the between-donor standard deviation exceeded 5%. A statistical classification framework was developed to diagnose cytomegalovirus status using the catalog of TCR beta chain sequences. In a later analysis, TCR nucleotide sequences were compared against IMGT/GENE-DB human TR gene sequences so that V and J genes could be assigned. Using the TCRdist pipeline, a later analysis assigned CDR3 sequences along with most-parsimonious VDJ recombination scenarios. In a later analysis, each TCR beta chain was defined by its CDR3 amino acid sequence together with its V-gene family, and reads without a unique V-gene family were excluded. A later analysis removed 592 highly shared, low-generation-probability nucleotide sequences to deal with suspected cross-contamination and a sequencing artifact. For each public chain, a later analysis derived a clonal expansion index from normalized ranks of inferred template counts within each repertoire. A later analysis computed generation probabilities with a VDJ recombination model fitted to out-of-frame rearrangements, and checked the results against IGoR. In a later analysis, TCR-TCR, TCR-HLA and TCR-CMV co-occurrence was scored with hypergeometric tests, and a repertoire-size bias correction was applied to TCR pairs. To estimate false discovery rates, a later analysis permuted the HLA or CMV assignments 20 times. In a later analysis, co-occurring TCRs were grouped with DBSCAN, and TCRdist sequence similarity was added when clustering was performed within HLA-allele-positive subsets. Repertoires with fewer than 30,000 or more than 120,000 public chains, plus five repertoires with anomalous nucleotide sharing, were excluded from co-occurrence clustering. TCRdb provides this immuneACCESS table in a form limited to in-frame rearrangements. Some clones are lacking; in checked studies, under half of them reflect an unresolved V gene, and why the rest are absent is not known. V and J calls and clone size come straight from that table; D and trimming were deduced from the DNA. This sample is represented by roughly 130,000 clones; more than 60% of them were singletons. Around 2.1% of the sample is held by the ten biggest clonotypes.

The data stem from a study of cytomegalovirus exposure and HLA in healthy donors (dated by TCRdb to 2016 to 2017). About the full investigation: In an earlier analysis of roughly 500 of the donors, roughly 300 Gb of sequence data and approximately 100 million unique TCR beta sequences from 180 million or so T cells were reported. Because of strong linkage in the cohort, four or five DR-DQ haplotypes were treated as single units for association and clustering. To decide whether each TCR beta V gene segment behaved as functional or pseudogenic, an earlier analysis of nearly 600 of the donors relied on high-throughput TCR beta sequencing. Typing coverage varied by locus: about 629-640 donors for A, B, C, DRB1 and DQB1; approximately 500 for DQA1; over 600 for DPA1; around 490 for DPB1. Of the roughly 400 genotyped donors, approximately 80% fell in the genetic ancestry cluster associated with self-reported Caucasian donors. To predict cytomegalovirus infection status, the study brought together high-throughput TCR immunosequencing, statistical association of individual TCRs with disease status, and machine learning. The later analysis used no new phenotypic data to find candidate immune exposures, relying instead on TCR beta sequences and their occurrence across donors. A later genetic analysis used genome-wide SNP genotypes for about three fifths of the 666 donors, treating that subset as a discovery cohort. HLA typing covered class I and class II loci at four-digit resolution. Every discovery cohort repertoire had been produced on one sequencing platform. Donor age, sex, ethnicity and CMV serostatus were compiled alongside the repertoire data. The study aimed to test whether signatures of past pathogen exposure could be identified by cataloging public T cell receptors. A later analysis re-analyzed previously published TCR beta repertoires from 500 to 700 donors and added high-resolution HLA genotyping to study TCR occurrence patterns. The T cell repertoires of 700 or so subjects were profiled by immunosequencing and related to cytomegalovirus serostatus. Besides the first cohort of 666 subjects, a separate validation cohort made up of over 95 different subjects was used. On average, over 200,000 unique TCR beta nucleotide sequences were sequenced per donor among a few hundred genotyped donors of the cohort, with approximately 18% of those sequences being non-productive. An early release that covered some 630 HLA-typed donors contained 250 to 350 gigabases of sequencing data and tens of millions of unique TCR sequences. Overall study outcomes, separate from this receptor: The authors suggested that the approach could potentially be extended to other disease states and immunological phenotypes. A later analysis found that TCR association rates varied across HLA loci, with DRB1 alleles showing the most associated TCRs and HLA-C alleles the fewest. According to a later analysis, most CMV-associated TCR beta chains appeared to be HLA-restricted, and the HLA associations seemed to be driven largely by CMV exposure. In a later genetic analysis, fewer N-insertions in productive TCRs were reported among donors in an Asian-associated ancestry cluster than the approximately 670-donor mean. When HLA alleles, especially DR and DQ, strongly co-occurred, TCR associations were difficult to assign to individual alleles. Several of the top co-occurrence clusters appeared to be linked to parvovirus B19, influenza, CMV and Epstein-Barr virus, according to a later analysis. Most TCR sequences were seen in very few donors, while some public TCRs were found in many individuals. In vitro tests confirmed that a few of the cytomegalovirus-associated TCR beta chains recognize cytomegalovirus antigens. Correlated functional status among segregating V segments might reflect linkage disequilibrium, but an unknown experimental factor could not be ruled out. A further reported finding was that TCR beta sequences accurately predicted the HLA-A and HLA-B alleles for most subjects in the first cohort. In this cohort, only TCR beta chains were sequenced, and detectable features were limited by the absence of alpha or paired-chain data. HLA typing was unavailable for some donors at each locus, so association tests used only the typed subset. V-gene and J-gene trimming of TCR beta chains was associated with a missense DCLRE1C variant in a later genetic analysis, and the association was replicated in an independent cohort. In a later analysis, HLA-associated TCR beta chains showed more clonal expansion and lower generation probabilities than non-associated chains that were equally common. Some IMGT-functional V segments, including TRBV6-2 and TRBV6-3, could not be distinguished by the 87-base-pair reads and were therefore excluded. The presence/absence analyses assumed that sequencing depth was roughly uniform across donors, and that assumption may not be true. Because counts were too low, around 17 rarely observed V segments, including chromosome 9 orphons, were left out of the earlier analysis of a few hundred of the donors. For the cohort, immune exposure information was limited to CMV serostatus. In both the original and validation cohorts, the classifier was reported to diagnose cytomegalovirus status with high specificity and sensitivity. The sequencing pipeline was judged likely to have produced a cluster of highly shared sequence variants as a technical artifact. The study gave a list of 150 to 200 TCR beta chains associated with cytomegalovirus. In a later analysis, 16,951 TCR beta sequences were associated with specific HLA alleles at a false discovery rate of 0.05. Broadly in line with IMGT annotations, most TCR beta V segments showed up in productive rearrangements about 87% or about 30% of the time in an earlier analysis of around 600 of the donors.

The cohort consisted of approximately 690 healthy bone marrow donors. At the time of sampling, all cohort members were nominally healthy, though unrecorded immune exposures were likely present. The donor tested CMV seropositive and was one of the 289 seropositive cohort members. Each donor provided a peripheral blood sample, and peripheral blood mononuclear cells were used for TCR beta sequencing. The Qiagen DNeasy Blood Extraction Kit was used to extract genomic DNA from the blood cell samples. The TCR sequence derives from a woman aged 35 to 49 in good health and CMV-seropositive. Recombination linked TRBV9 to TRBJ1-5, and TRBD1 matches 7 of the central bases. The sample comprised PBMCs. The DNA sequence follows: TGTGCCAGCAGCGTAGCATCTGACAGGGCATATCAGCCCCAGCATTTT. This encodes CASSVASDRAYQPQHF. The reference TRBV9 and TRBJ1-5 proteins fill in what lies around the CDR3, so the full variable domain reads DSGVTQTPKHLITATGQRVTLRCSPRSGDLSVYWYQQSLDQGLQFLIQYYNGEERAKGNILERFSAQQFPDLHSELNLSSLELGDSALYFCASSVASDRAYQPQHFGDGTRLSIL.